This T cell receptor beta chain was identified in a study of beta chain features in type 1 diabetes. Study results and caveats: The study found moderately but significantly shorter TCRB CDR3s in all four CD4+ subsets of Type 1 diabetes patients.

This clone appeared a few times. Its cognate antigen is unknown. This CDR3 region has 14 residues. V shed 2 bases and J shed 0 bases, with 8 bases lying between them. Germline V lookup: CDR1 MNHEY, CDR2 SVGAGI. The isolated RNA, all of it, was reverse transcribed, so expressed TCRB transcripts were what got sequenced. Measured with immunoSEQ multiplex PCR; TCRdb has only the in-frame clones, and not every one. Here the sample spans 680,000 or so clones, around 15% being singletons. This TCR derives from a man aged 18 to 30 with type 1 diabetes. The gene calls are TRBV6-5 and TRBJ2-7; the D is unclear. The sequencing sample was made of naive CD4+ T cells from blood. The CDR3 sequence is CASSYLQDSYEQYF. In nucleotides, the CDR3 is TGTGCCAGCAGTTACCTTCAGGACTCCTACGAGCAGTACTTC.